In this sample, the clone carrying this TCR beta chain turned up a few times. This specimen comes from a study of blood T cell repertoires in COVID-19. Profiled with immunoSEQ multiplex PCR; TCRdb holds only in-frame clones, not every one. The sample includes about 63,000 clones, 60% to 85% of them seen just once. Material for sequencing was peripheral blood. The receptor's source is a woman of 80 years or more with acute or convalescent COVID-19.

The CDR3 DNA is TGTGCCAGCAGTGGACTAGCGGGAGGCACCGGGGAGCTGTTTTTT. Its protein product is CASSGLAGGTGELFF. The V call is TRBV7-3, the J call TRBJ2-2; 14 positions agree with TRBD2. The CDR3 sequence is 15 residues long. CDR1 and CDR2 from the germline V gene are SGHTA and FQGTGA. J was trimmed by 4 bases and V by 6 bases; bases with no gene match: 1.